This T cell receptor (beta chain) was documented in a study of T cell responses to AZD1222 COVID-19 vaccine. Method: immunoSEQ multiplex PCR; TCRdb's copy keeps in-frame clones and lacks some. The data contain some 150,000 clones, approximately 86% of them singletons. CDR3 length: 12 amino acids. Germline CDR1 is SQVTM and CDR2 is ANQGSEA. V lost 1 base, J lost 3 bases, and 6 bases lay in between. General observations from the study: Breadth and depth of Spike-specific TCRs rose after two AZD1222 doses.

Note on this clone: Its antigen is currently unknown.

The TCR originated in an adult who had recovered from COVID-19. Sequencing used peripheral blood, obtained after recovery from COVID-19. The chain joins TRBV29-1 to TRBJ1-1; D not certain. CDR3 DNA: TGCAGCGTTGAAGGGGTCTACACTGAAGCTTTCTTT. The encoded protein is CSVEGVYTEAFF.